These 25 T cell receptor beta chains share one sample of origin, sequenced in a study of siplizumab effects on memory and regulatory T cells. The table came from immunoSEQ multiplex PCR; TCRdb's copy has only in-frame clones and leaves some out. The sample includes roughly 100,000 clones, more than 85% of them seen just once. Material for sequencing was CD4+ T cells sorted from blood. The receptors come from a human donor in good health.

CDR3 in amino acids: CASQLAGANTGELFF. The CDR3 nucleotides read TGTGCCAGCCAACTTGCGGGAGCGAACACCGGGGAGCTGTTTTTT. The V call is TRBV7-9, the J call TRBJ2-2; 7 nucleotides match TRBD2. Losses at the gene ends were 8 bases for V and 0 bases for J; bases not matched to a gene: 6. The CDR3 loop spans 15 amino acids. Germline loops: CDR1 SEHNR, CDR2 FQNEAQ (reference sequence).

The rearrangement joins TRBV10-3 to TRBJ2-3, with TRBD2 matching 14 bases. J gave up 2 bases and V 6 bases, and 10 bases lay outside the gene matches. There are 18 residues in the CDR3. Germline CDR1 is ENHRY and CDR2 is SYGVKD. The CDR3 coding sequence is TGTGCCATCAGAACCGGGACTAGCGGGAGTAAACACACAGATACGCAGTATTTT. It encodes CAIRTGTSGSKHTDTQYF.

This sequence joins TRBV5-1 and TRBJ2-7; unclear D gene. The CDR3 covers 14 residues. Germline CDR1 reads SGHRS; CDR2 reads YFSETQ. V lost 3 bases, J lost 3 bases, and 13 bases lay in between. The CDR3 bases are TGCGCCAGCAGCTCGGGTCTCCAGATCTACGAGCAGTACTTC. Amino acid sequence: CASSSGLQIYEQYF.

This clone was detected only once. The chain combines TRBV6-1 with TRBJ2-3; D is ambiguous. The CDR3 spans 16 residues. V shed 1 base and J shed 8 bases, with 19 bases lying between them. CDR1 is MNHNS, CDR2 SASEGT, per germline. The CDR3 here is CASSEVPLFEYSTQYF. The CDR3 DNA reads TGTGCCAGCAGTGAAGTTCCCCTTTTCGAATATTCTACGCAGTATTTT.

The chain carries TRBV6-6 and TRBJ1-2, with D possibly TRBD1 on 5 matching bases. V gave up 6 bases and J gave up 7 bases, with 18 bases separating them. Germline V CDR1 and CDR2: MNHNY, SVGAGI (reference sequence). The CDR3 extends over 14 amino acids. The CDR3 protein is CASSPGGSGFGYTF. The CDR3, as DNA: TGTGCCAGCAGCCCCGGAGGGTCAGGGTTTGGCTACACCTTC.

As regards this clone: Other DNA sequences in this sample translate to the same CDR3. The rearrangement uses TRBV7-2 and TRBJ1-1, with 7 bases lining up with TRBD1. Germline V gene data show CDR1 as SGHTA and CDR2 as FQGNSA. This CDR3 has 14 amino acids. V was clipped by 1 base and J by 1 base; unmatched bases: 0. In nucleotides, the CDR3 is TGTGCCAGCAGCTTAGGGACAGGGAACACTGAAGCTTTCTTT. Amino acids: CASSLGTGNTEAFF.

The J gene is TRBJ1-4, the V gene TRBV19; D unresolved. Germline CDR1 LNHDA, CDR2 SQIVND (reference sequence). V was pared by 8 bases and J by 0 bases, with 4 bases between. The CDR3 sequence is 12 residues long. As DNA, the CDR3 is TGTGCCAGTTATGCAACTAATGAAAAACTGTTTTTT. Its translation is CASYATNEKLFF.

The chain carries TRBV29-1 and TRBJ2-5; possibly TRBD1 or TRBD2 for D (6 bases each). The CDR3 runs to 13 residues. V lost 3 bases to trimming and J lost 1 base, with 9 bases between them. Germline loops: CDR1 SQVTM, CDR2 ANQGSEA. CDR3: CSVDGGSQETQYF. Here the CDR3 DNA reads TGCAGCGTTGACGGGGGCAGCCAAGAGACCCAGTACTTC. Full variable domain (missing parts from reference TRBV29-1 and TRBJ2-5): SAVISQKPSRDICQRGTSLTIQCQVDSQVTMMFWYRQQPGQSLTLIATANQGSEATYESGFVIDKFPISRPNLTFSTLTVSNMSPEDSSIYLCSVDGGSQETQYFGPGTRLLVL.

The CDR3 protein is CASSLASGTDTQYF. The CDR3 DNA is TGTGCCAGCAGCTTAGCGTCAGGCACAGATACGCAGTATTTT. The chain joins TRBV7-8 to TRBJ2-3, with D unresolved. From germline, CDR1 is SGHVS and CDR2 FQNEAQ. V shed 0 bases and J shed 1 base, with 5 bases lying between them. CDR3 length equals 14 residues.

This clone was detected only a few times. The chain employs TRBV25-1 and TRBJ1-2; no clear D. The CDR3 is made up of 14 amino acids. Trimming left V 1 base short and J 3 bases short, with 9 bases between. Germline V CDR1 and CDR2: MGHDK, SYGVNS. The CDR3 nucleotides read TGTGCCAGCAGTGAATCATATCGGGACTATGGCTACACCTTC. Translating gives CASSESYRDYGYTF.

The chain uses TRBV6-5 and TRBJ2-2, with D tentatively TRBD1 (5 bases). Trimming shortened V by 3 bases and J by 8 bases, and 10 bases separated the two germline ends. Germline CDR1 reads MNHEY; CDR2 reads SVGAGI. CDR3 length: 13 residues. The DNA for the CDR3 is TGTGCCAGCAGTTATGTCAGGGCTGGGGAGCTGTTTTTT. This encodes CASSYVRAGELFF.

V and J are TRBV11-2 and TRBJ2-1; D remains unclear. Germline values: CDR1 SGHAT, CDR2 FQNNGV. V lost 4 bases and J 9 bases, leaving 13 bases between the germline ends. CDR3 length: 13 amino acids. The DNA for the CDR3 is TGTGCCAGCAGCTCCGCCCTTCGCTCTGAGCAGTTCTTC. Its protein product is CASSSALRSEQFF.

The table lists this clone with a few counts. The chain links TRBV14 to TRBJ1-6, with D maybe TRBD1 (6 bases). The ends were cut back, 2 bases at V and 10 bases at J, with 12 bases in the middle. CDR1 and CDR2 (germline): SGHDN, FVKESK. There are 14 residues in the CDR3. The CDR3 DNA follows: TGTGCCAGCAGCCAATCCAACAGGGCCTCACCCCTCCACTTT. This gives the protein CASSQSNRASPLHF. The full variable domain, rest sourced from reference TRBV14 and TRBJ1-6, is EAGVTQFPSHSVIEKGQTVTLRCDPISGHDNLYWYRRVMGKEIKFLLHFVKESKQDESGMPNNRFLAERTGGTYSTLKVQPAELEDSGVYFCASSQSNRASPLHFGNGTRLTVT.

V gene TRBV18 combines with J gene TRBJ2-3; D unresolved. The CDR3 contains 13 residues. Trimming took off 2 bases at V and 2 bases at J, with 5 bases between the two ends. Germline CDR1 and CDR2: KGHSH and LQKENI. As DNA, the CDR3 is TGTGCCAGCTCACCATCCTCCACAGATACGCAGTATTTT. Amino acid sequence: CASSPSSTDTQYF.

The rearrangement links TRBV4-2 to TRBJ2-3; no reliable D call. This CDR3 has 15 amino acids. Germline CDR1 is LGHNA and CDR2 is YNFKEQ. V lost 3 bases, J lost 0 bases, and 10 bases lay in between. CDR3 nucleotides: TGTGCCAGCAGCCAGAGAGTAGAGAGCACAGATACGCAGTATTTT. This sequence encodes CASSQRVESTDTQYF.

The chain recombines TRBV15 with TRBJ2-3, with D unresolved. The CDR3 runs to 13 residues. Germline loops: CDR1 LNHNV, CDR2 YYDKDF (reference sequence). V was pared by 1 base and J by 4 bases, with 6 bases between. CDR3 residues: CATSRVSPDTQYF. For the CDR3, the DNA is TGTGCCACCAGCAGAGTTAGTCCAGATACGCAGTATTTT.

This chain uses TRBV7-6 with TRBJ2-3, with 7 bases fitting TRBD2. The CDR3 is 15 residues long. V gave up 1 base and J gave up 5 bases; unmatched junction bases: 6. Germline values: CDR1 SGHVS, CDR2 FNYEAQ. The CDR3 loop is CASSLDGLGVDTQYF. In nucleotides, the CDR3 is TGTGCCAGCAGCTTAGATGGACTAGGGGTAGATACGCAGTATTTT.

Note on this clone: Within the sample, other DNA sequences also encode this same CDR3. The chain couples TRBV14 to TRBJ2-7; tentatively, D is TRBD1 (6 bases). This CDR3 is 13 amino acids long. Germline V lookup: CDR1 SGHDN, CDR2 FVKESK. With 0 bases removed from V and 3 bases from J, the gap between germline ends came to 6 bases. This CDR3 reads CASSQDRGYEQYF. The CDR3 coding sequence is TGTGCCAGCAGCCAAGACAGGGGCTACGAGCAGTACTTC.

In this sample, this clone turned up once. The sample holds other DNA sequences that translate to the same CDR3. The chain combines TRBV6-5 with TRBJ1-1; the match to TRBD1 covers 7 bases. The V gene's germline CDR1 is MNHEY and CDR2 SVGAGI. V shed 4 bases and J 5 bases; nucleotides not matched to a gene: 10. The CDR3 runs to 15 residues. This CDR3 reads CASSSPYRGKTEAFF. For the CDR3, the DNA is TGTGCCAGCAGTTCCCCCTACAGGGGAAAGACTGAAGCTTTCTTT.

This clone appeared a few times. The sample contains more than one DNA sequence encoding this CDR3. The rearrangement joins TRBV11-3 to TRBJ1-1; no firm D call. Germline CDR1 SGHNT, CDR2 YENEEA. V was trimmed by 3 bases and J by 1 base, leaving 0 bases between them. This CDR3 has 11 amino acids. CDR3 in DNA: TGTGCCAGCAGCTTGAACACTGAAGCTTTCTTT. As protein: CASSLNTEAFF.

This clone turned up a few times. The rearrangement joins TRBV30 to TRBJ1-1, with D hard to call. Germline CDR1 reads GTSNPN; CDR2 reads SVGIG (reference sequence). The CDR3 is made up of 11 amino acids. Trimming took 4 bases from V and 4 from J, leaving 7 bases between them. CDR3 sequence: CAWIPGTEAFF. The CDR3 DNA is TGTGCCTGGATCCCTGGCACTGAAGCTTTCTTT.

This chain uses TRBV5-1 with TRBJ1-1; unclear D gene. This CDR3 has 13 residues. With 0 bases removed from V and 5 bases from J, the gap between germline ends came to 8 bases. The germline V gene has CDR1 SGHRS and CDR2 YFSETQ. The CDR3 nucleotides read TGCGCCAGCAGCTTGGATCGGTTGACTGAAGCTTTCTTT. Its protein is CASSLDRLTEAFF.

The CDR3 DNA sequence: TGTGCCAGCAGCTTGGCAGGGCGGAAGACCCAGTACTTC. As protein: CASSLAGRKTQYF. The chain recombines TRBV5-4 with TRBJ2-5; possible D gene TRBD1, 5 bases. V lost 0 bases, J lost 6 bases, and 9 bases lay in between. Per the germline V gene, CDR1 is SGHNT and CDR2 is YYREEE (reference sequence). The CDR3 runs 13 residues.

V and J are TRBV4-3 and TRBJ2-2; no firm D call. The CDR3 contains 16 residues. Trimming pared 3 bases from V and 0 bases from J, leaving 11 bases between. The germline gives CDR1 LGHNA, CDR2 YSLEER. The CDR3 sequence is CASSQMGNTNTGELFF. Here the CDR3 DNA reads TGCGCCAGCAGCCAGATGGGTAACACGAACACCGGGGAGCTGTTTTTT.

The chain is built from TRBV5-1 and TRBJ1-2, with TRBD1 as a possible D gene (6 bases). The CDR3 extends over 14 amino acids. Germline V gene sequence: CDR1 SGHRS, CDR2 YFSETQ. V was trimmed by 2 bases and J by 4 bases, leaving 12 bases between them. The CDR3 coding sequence is TGCGCCAGCAGCTTAGGCACAGGGTCCTATGGCTACACCTTC. Encoded protein: CASSLGTGSYGYTF.